This passage covers 23 T cell receptor beta chains from one sample sequenced in a study of cytomegalovirus exposure and HLA in healthy donors. This PCR relied on a set of 60 Vbeta primers and 13 Jbeta primers. Repertoires were generated with immunoSEQ multiplex PCR, while TCRdb's copy carries only in-frame clones and drops some. Seen here are about 170,000 clones, approximately 84% observed once, and the top ten hold about 5%. Sequencing used PBMCs. The receptor source for this set is a woman in her forties or fifties in good health and CMV-seropositive.

The gene calls are TRBV7-9 and TRBJ2-7; D not certain. Germline V gene lookup returns CDR1 SEHNR and CDR2 FQNEAQ (reference sequence). This CDR3 has 14 residues. V was trimmed by 5 bases and J by 0 bases, leaving 11 bases between them. The CDR3 loop reads CASSAPRFSYEQYF. The CDR3 region has the DNA TGTGCCAGCAGCGCGCCACGTTTCTCCTACGAGCAGTACTTC.

The V call is TRBV4-3, the J call TRBJ1-3, with 7 bases that match TRBD1. CDR1 is LGHNA and CDR2 is YSLEER in the germline V gene. Losses at the gene ends were 3 bases for V and 4 bases for J; bases not matched to a gene: 9. This CDR3 spans 16 amino acids. The CDR3 bases are TGCGCCAGCAGCCAGGAGACAGGGTTCCGCGGAAACACCATATATTTT. Translation: CASSQETGFRGNTIYF.

The chain is built from TRBV19 and TRBJ2-1, with 9 positions matching TRBD1. CDR1 and CDR2 (germline): LNHDA, SQIVND (reference sequence). V lost 2 bases and J lost 9; bases outside the gene matches: 5. This CDR3 region has 14 residues. CDR3 region: CASSISTGGGEQFF. CDR3 sequence (DNA): TGTGCCAGTAGTATATCAACAGGGGGCGGTGAGCAGTTCTTC.

The V call is TRBV11-2, the J call TRBJ2-1; 9 nucleotides line up with TRBD1. CDR3 length: 14 residues. Trimming took 3 bases from V and 7 from J; bases not matched to a gene: 4. Germline CDR1 reads SGHAT; CDR2 reads FQNNGV. As DNA, the CDR3 is TGTGCCAGCAGCTTCGCGGGACAGGGAAATGAGCAGTTCTTC. Protein product: CASSFAGQGNEQFF.

The rearrangement uses TRBV14 and TRBJ1-1; unclear D gene. With 3 bases removed from V and 11 bases from J, the gap between germline ends came to 16 bases. Germline CDR1 reads SGHDN; CDR2 reads FVKESK. This CDR3 spans 13 amino acids. CDR3: CASSQAGVRGAFF. CDR3 coding DNA: TGTGCCAGCAGCCAGGCTGGGGTCCGCGGGGCTTTCTTT.

V and J are TRBV2 and TRBJ2-5; 8 bases fit TRBD1. The J call is in doubt because the DNA end fits TRBJ2-7 better. The CDR3 sequence is 12 residues long. Germline-derived CDR1 and CDR2 are SNHLY and FYNNEI. The CDR3 loop reads CASKTGGYEQYF. CDR3 coding DNA: TGTGCCAGCAAAACAGGGGGCTACGAGCAGTACTTC.

The V gene is TRBV5-1, the J gene TRBJ1-6, with TRBD1 matching 8 bases. V trimming: 0 bases; J trimming: 14 bases; junction bases outside the gene matches: 7. Germline V gene data show CDR1 as SGHRS and CDR2 as YFSETQ. The CDR3 has 14 residues. CDR3 amino acids: CASSLGQGTPTLHF. CDR3 nucleotide sequence: TGCGCCAGCAGCTTGGGACAGGGGACCCCCACCCTCCACTTT. The full variable domain, completed using reference TRBV5-1 and TRBJ1-6, is KAGVTQTPRYLIKTRGQQVTLSCSPISGHRSVSWYQQTPGQGLQFLFEYFSETQRNKGNFPGRFSGRQFSNSRSEMNVSTLELGDSALYLCASSLGQGTPTLHFGNGTRLTVT.

This clone was counted a single time. The rearrangement uses TRBV28 and TRBJ2-3; TRBD2 matches at 13 bases. This CDR3 has 16 residues. CDR1 is MDHEN and CDR2 is SYDVKM in the germline V gene. After removal of 2 bases from V and 4 bases from J, the junction contained 3 bases not matched to a gene. DNA for the CDR3: TGTGCCAGCAGTTTAAACGGACTAGCGGGAGCAGATACGCAGTATTTT. It is translated as CASSLNGLAGADTQYF.

CDR3 sequence (DNA): TGCGCCAGCAGTGAGCCTCAGGGGGGACTAGCGCCCTCGAACGAGCAGTACTTC. Protein sequence: CASSEPQGGLAPSNEQYF. The chain couples TRBV10-2 to TRBJ2-7; 10 nucleotides align to TRBD2. In germline, CDR1 is WSHSY, CDR2 SAAADI. This CDR3 region has 18 residues. V trimming: 2 bases; J trimming: 5 bases; junction bases outside the gene matches: 15.

V and J are TRBV5-1 and TRBJ2-1, with 12 bases identical to TRBD2. The CDR3 loop spans 17 amino acids. CDR1 is SGHRS, CDR2 YFSETQ, per germline. V shed 0 bases and J 7 bases; nucleotides not matched to a gene: 8. CDR3 bases: TGCGCCAGCAGCTTGGTTCTAGCGGGAGGGAAATCGAATGAGCAGTTCTTC. This encodes CASSLVLAGGKSNEQFF.

V and J are TRBV27 and TRBJ2-5, with 11 positions matching TRBD2. J was trimmed by 2 bases and V by 3 bases; bases with no gene match: 14. The CDR3 runs to 19 residues. Germline V CDR1 and CDR2: MNHEY, SMNVEV (reference sequence). CDR3 in amino acids: CASSFAPLRRLAGQETQYF. The CDR3 coding sequence is TGTGCCAGCAGTTTCGCGCCGCTGAGGAGACTAGCGGGGCAAGAGACCCAGTACTTC.

The chain uses TRBV5-1 and TRBJ2-1, with D perhaps matching TRBD1 (6 bases). CDR3 length: 15 residues. The germline gives CDR1 SGHRS, CDR2 YFSETQ. V was cut by 1 base and J by 5 bases, with 13 bases left in between. The CDR3 DNA is TGCGCCAGCAGCTTGTGGCAGGGGAGTAACAATGAGCAGTTCTTC. Protein sequence: CASSLWQGSNNEQFF. The variable domain in full, completed from reference TRBV5-1 and TRBJ2-1, reads KAGVTQTPRYLIKTRGQQVTLSCSPISGHRSVSWYQQTPGQGLQFLFEYFSETQRNKGNFPGRFSGRQFSNSRSEMNVSTLELGDSALYLCASSLWQGSNNEQFFGPGTRLTVL.

This sequence joins TRBV5-1 and TRBJ2-2, with D possibly matching TRBD2 (6 bases). The germline gives CDR1 SGHRS, CDR2 YFSETQ. Trimming took 4 bases from V and 6 from J, leaving 13 bases between them. CDR3 size: 14 residues. The CDR3 DNA reads as TGCGCCAGCAGCCCGGAGGGAGGTCCCGGGGAGCTGTTTTTT. It translates to CASSPEGGPGELFF.

The chain uses TRBV5-6 and TRBJ2-3, with 9 bases matching TRBD2. With V trimmed by 1 base and J by 1 base, 4 bases remained unmatched. Per the germline V gene, CDR1 is SGHDT and CDR2 is YYEEEE. The CDR3 totals 16 residues. The CDR3 sequence is CASSLRASGGTDTQYF. The CDR3 region has the DNA TGTGCCAGCAGCTTGCGGGCTAGCGGGGGCACAGATACGCAGTATTTT.

The chain combines TRBV27 with TRBJ2-5, with D possibly matching TRBD2 (6 bases). V dropped 4 bases and J dropped 1 base, with 10 bases sitting between them. Germline V gene data show CDR1 as MNHEY and CDR2 as SMNVEV (reference sequence). CDR3 length equals 14 residues. CDR3 amino acids: CASSSLAVQETQYF. The CDR3 DNA reads as TGTGCCAGCAGTTCCTTAGCGGTCCAAGAGACCCAGTACTTC.

This chain links TRBV27 with TRBJ2-3; no clear D gene. V lost 2 bases and J lost 0, with 9 bases in between. The CDR3 covers 15 residues. Germline V gene lookup returns CDR1 MNHEY and CDR2 SMNVEV (reference sequence). The CDR3 region is CASSLGGFSTDTQYF. In nucleotides, the CDR3 is TGTGCCAGCAGTTTAGGCGGATTTAGCACAGATACGCAGTATTTT.

The chain recombines TRBV11-2 with TRBJ2-7, with D perhaps TRBD2 (5 bases). This CDR3 region has 13 residues. Germline V lookup: CDR1 SGHAT, CDR2 FQNNGV. V lost 0 bases to trimming and J lost 3 bases, with 6 bases between them. CDR3 in DNA: TGTGCCAGCAGCTTAGACGGGAACTACGAGCAGTACTTC. Translating gives CASSLDGNYEQYF.

The chain is built from TRBV30 and TRBJ1-2, with 8 bases identical to TRBD1. The CDR3 totals 14 residues. Germline V gives CDR1 GTSNPN, CDR2 SVGIG (reference sequence). The trim removed 1 base at V and 6 bases at J, leaving 7 bases unmatched. The CDR3 nucleotides are TGTGCCTGGAGTGCCACCGGGACAGGCGATGGCTACACCTTC. Translation: CAWSATGTGDGYTF. Complete variable domain (other parts from reference TRBV30 and TRBJ1-2): SQTIHQWPATLVQPVGSPLSLECTVEGTSNPNLYWYRQAAGRGLQLLFYSVGIGQISSEVPQNLSASRPQDRQFILSSKKLLLSDSGFYLCAWSATGTGDGYTFGSGTRLTVV.

J is TRBJ1-2 and V is TRBV6-6; D might be TRBD1 (5 bases). Germline-derived CDR1 and CDR2 are MNHNY and SVGAGI (reference sequence). This CDR3 spans 14 amino acids. Trimming removed 2 bases from V and 8 bases from J, with 15 bases in between. CDR3 DNA: TGTGCCAGCAGTTACGGACCCCAGGGAAACGGCTACACCTTC. As protein: CASSYGPQGNGYTF.

The chain has TRBV6-5 and TRBJ2-7; 8 positions match TRBD1. The V gene's germline CDR1 is MNHEY and CDR2 SVGAGI. There are 12 residues in the CDR3. J lost 7 bases, V lost 5 bases, and 4 bases had no gene match. Here the CDR3 DNA reads TGTGCCAGCAGTAGAAACAGGGGGGAGCAGTACTTC. Its protein is CASSRNRGEQYF.

J is TRBJ1-6 and V is TRBV27, with D perhaps TRBD1 (6 bases). CDR3 length: 17 residues. The germline gives CDR1 MNHEY, CDR2 SMNVEV (reference sequence). The ends were cut back, 5 bases at V and 8 bases at J, with 22 bases in the middle. The CDR3 sequence: CASSPRWAGAVYSPLHF. CDR3 DNA sequence: TGTGCCAGCAGTCCACGCTGGGCAGGGGCAGTTTATTCACCCCTCCACTTT.

The chain couples TRBV10-3 to TRBJ1-2; TRBD1 matches 10 bases. The J segment lost 8 bases and the V segment lost 4 bases, leaving 10 bases of the junction unmatched. CDR1 and CDR2 (germline): ENHRY, SYGVKD. The CDR3 spans 15 residues. The CDR3 loop reads CAISVPGQGPGGYTF. CDR3 sequence (DNA): TGTGCCATCAGTGTACCGGGACAGGGGCCGGGGGGCTACACCTTC.

The rearrangement uses TRBV5-4 and TRBJ2-1; 7 bases align to TRBD2. CDR3 length equals 13 residues. Unmatched junction bases numbered 2, after V lost 2 bases and J lost 6 bases. Germline V gene lookup returns CDR1 SGHNT and CDR2 YYREEE (reference sequence). The CDR3 DNA follows: TGTGCCAGCAGCTTCGCGGGAGCCAATGAGCAGTTCTTC. Protein: CASSFAGANEQFF.